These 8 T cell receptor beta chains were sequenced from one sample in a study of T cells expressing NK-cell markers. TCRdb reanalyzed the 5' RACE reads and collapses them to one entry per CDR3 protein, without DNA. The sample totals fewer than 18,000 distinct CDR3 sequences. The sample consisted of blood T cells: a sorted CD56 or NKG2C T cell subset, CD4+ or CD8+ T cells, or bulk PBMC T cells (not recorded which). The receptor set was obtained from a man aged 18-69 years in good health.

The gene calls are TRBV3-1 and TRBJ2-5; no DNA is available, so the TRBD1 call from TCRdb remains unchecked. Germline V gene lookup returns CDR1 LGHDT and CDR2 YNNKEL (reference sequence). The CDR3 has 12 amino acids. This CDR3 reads CASSRGRETQYF.

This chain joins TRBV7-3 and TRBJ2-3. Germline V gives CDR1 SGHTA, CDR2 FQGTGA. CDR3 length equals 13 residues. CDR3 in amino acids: CASSLWGTDTQYF.

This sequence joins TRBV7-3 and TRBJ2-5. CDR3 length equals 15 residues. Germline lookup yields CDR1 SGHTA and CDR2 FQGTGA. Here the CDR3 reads CASSSGYSYQETQYF.

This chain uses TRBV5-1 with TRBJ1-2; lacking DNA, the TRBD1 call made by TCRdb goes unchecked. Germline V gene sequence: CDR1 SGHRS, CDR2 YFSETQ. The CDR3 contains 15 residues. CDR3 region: CASSLATPGTDGYTF.

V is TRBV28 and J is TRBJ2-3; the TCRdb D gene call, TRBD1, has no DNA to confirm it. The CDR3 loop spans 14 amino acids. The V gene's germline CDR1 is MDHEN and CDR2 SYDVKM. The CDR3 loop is CACSRDRSTDTQYF.

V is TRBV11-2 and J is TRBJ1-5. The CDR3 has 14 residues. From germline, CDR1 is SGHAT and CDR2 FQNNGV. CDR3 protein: CASSLGRSNQPQHF.

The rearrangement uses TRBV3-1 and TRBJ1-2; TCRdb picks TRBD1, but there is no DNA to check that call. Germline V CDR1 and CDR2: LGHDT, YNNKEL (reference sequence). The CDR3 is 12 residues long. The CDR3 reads CASSQRGEGYTF.

CDR3 sequence: CASSLRHSNQPQHF. This sequence joins TRBV7-8 and TRBJ1-5. This CDR3 spans 14 amino acids. Germline CDR1 and CDR2: SGHVS and FQNEAQ. The whole variable domain, remainder taken from reference TRBV7-8 and TRBJ1-5, is GAGVSQSPRYKVAKRGQDVALRCDPISGHVSLFWYQQALGQGPEFLTYFQNEAQLDKSGLPSDRFFAERPEGSVSTLKIQRTQQEDSAVYLCASSLRHSNQPQHFGDGTRLSIL.